This T cell receptor (beta chain) stems from a study of memory CD4+ T cells and cytomegalovirus serostatus. Study-level background: Of the healthy Belgian adults, eight or nine were CMV seropositive and more than 20 seronegative.

The sort gate was single viable CD3+CD4+CD8-CD45RO+ cells for memory CD4+ T cells. Donors' CMV status reflects serum IgG against pp150, pp28, p38, p52. The CDR3 covers 14 residues. V was clipped by 8 bases and J by 3 bases, with 17 bases between them. Germline values: CDR1 SGHAT, CDR2 FQNNGV. Per the authors' pipeline: After removing out-of-frame reads, around 2 million distinct TCRbeta sequences remained. Some clones are missing from TCRdb's copy, which holds only in-frame ones; the method was immunoSEQ multiplex PCR. D and trimming come from the DNA, and the V and J calls and clone size come from that table. The sample contains some 35,000 clones, roughly 78% of which appear only once.

The J gene is TRBJ2-7, the V gene TRBV11-2, with D hard to call. This sequence originates from an adult in good health and CMV-seropositive. Sequencing was carried out using memory CD4+ T cells from blood. In DNA, the CDR3 is TGTGCCAGCGCGCCTTTGGACCAGAACTACGAGCAGTACTTC. Translated, it gives CASAPLDQNYEQYF.